This paragraph reports one T cell receptor beta chain. Profiled with immunoSEQ multiplex PCR; TCRdb holds only in-frame clones, not every one. The data contain 360,000 or so clones, roughly 90% of them singletons. The entry originates in a study of Ad26.COV2.S vaccination and SARS-CoV-2 variants. The treatment denotes: around 19 received Ad26.COV2.S at low or high dose, single or two shots; roughly five received placebo; per-sample allocation not given. Sampling happened 63 days after the first vaccine or placebo injection. The germline gives CDR1 MDHEN, CDR2 SYDVKM. V was pared by 4 bases and J by 2 bases, with 14 bases of the junction left unmatched. The CDR3 extends over 18 amino acids.

The sequence derives from a person between 18 and 65 years old who received the Ad26.COV2.S COVID-19 vaccine or a placebo. Sequencing was performed on peripheral blood, taken in a trial of Ad26.COV2.S vaccine versus placebo. The J gene is TRBJ2-3, the V gene TRBV28, with 8 bases lining up with TRBD2. The DNA of the CDR3 is TGTGCCAGCAGTTCCGGGGCGCGGGGGGTAAGAGCCACAGATACGCAGTATTTT. Protein product: CASSSGARGVRATDTQYF.